These 20 T cell receptor beta chains came from one sample sequenced in a study of blood T cell repertoires in COVID-19. Data came from immunoSEQ multiplex PCR; TCRdb stores just in-frame clones and leaves some out. The repertoire holds nearly 11,000 clones, with approximately 89% as singletons. The sequenced sample was peripheral blood. The receptors originated from a human donor in a cohort sampled during active COVID-19.

V usage is TRBV25-1 and J usage is TRBJ2-7; 9 bases agree with TRBD1. The V gene end was trimmed by 8 bases and the J gene end by 5 bases; junction bases not matched to a gene: 10. Germline V gene data show CDR1 as MGHDK and CDR2 as SYGVNS. CDR3 size: 14 residues. The CDR3 DNA reads TGTGCCAGCGGACCATACAGGGGGCTCAACGAGCAGTACTTC. Its translation is CASGPYRGLNEQYF.

V usage is TRBV19 and J usage is TRBJ1-4; D is ambiguous. Germline V gene sequence: CDR1 LNHDA, CDR2 SQIVND (reference sequence). V lost 5 bases to trimming and J lost 0 bases, with 7 bases between them. The CDR3 consists of 14 residues. The CDR3, as DNA: TGTGCCAGTAGTGTAACAACAACTAATGAAAAACTGTTTTTT. Translation: CASSVTTTNEKLFF.

The chain employs TRBV3-1 (or the pseudogene TRBV3-2) and TRBJ2-2, with TRBD2 matching 9 bases. V shed 5 bases and J 1 base; nucleotides not matched to a gene: 5. CDR3 length: 16 amino acids. Germline lookup yields CDR1 LGHDT and CDR2 YNNKEL (reference sequence). This CDR3 is CASSARLAVNTGELFF. CDR3 coding DNA: TGTGCCAGCAGCGCCCGACTAGCGGTGAACACCGGGGAGCTGTTTTTT.

J is TRBJ2-7 and V is TRBV5-4, with D perhaps TRBD1 (5 bases). This CDR3 is built from 13 residues. The germline V gene encodes CDR1 SGHNT and CDR2 YYREEE (reference sequence). With 0 bases removed from V and 1 base from J, the gap between germline ends came to 5 bases. The CDR3 DNA reads TGTGCCAGCAGCTTGGGACAGTCCTACGAGCAGTACTTC. Translating gives CASSLGQSYEQYF.

This chain joins TRBV5-1 and TRBJ2-3; D possibly corresponds to TRBD1 (5 bases). The CDR3 is made up of 14 amino acids. Trimming took off 6 bases at V and 2 bases at J, with 13 bases between the two ends. CDR1 is SGHRS and CDR2 is YFSETQ in the germline V gene. The CDR3 nucleotides are TGCGCCAGCACCATGTCAGGGAACACAGATACGCAGTATTTT. Amino acid sequence: CASTMSGNTDTQYF.

V usage is TRBV15 and J usage is TRBJ2-1; maybe TRBD1 (6 bases). V was clipped by 3 bases and J by 3 bases, with 15 bases between them. The CDR3 is 16 amino acids. Germline loops: CDR1 LNHNV, CDR2 YYDKDF (reference sequence). The CDR3 is CATSRAQGRGYNEQFF. For the CDR3, the DNA is TGTGCCACCAGCAGGGCACAGGGAAGAGGCTACAATGAGCAGTTCTTC.

As concerns this clone: The junction departs from germline at one end; a sequencing error may be responsible. CDR3 bases: TGTGCCAGCAGCGAAGGGCCCCAGCTAGCGGGTGCCAACGAGCAGTACTTC. It yields the protein CASSEGPQLAGANEQYF. The gene calls are TRBV6-1 and TRBJ2-7; 8 bases fit TRBD2. Per the germline V gene, CDR1 is MNHNS and CDR2 is SASEGT. CDR3 size: 17 residues.

This sequence joins TRBV7-9 and TRBJ1-2; D is unclear. V dropped 5 bases and J dropped 5 bases, with 9 bases sitting between them. Germline V gene sequence: CDR1 SEHNR, CDR2 FQNEAQ (reference sequence). The CDR3 length is 12 residues. CDR3: CASSLTEYGYTF. The CDR3 coding sequence is TGTGCCAGCAGCCTGACTGAGTATGGCTACACCTTC.

The chain uses TRBV4-2 and TRBJ2-3, with 13 bases lining up with TRBD2. CDR3 size: 16 residues. Germline lookup yields CDR1 LGHNA and CDR2 YNFKEQ. The ends lost 4 bases at V and 2 bases at J; junction bases unmatched: 3. The CDR3 region has the DNA TGTGCCAGCAGCCGGACTAGCGGGAGCCCCACAGATACGCAGTATTTT. Translating it yields CASSRTSGSPTDTQYF.

The gene calls are TRBV4-3 and TRBJ2-3; 9 bases map to TRBD2. The V and J ends lost 1 base and 3 bases, in that order; junction bases with no gene match: 8. The CDR3 is made up of 17 amino acids. The germline V gene encodes CDR1 LGHNA and CDR2 YSLEER. CDR3 nucleotides: TGCGCCAGCAGCCAAGTTGGTTTTAGCGGGAGAACAGATACGCAGTATTTT. Translating it yields CASSQVGFSGRTDTQYF.

The chain joins TRBV19 to TRBJ1-1, with 8 nucleotides matching TRBD1. The CDR3 covers 12 residues. CDR1 and CDR2 from the germline V gene are LNHDA and SQIVND (reference sequence). After removal of 6 bases from V and 10 bases from J, the junction contained 7 bases not matched to a gene. The CDR3: CASSRWGTGAFF. CDR3 DNA: TGTGCCAGTAGCCGCTGGGGGACAGGAGCTTTCTTT. The variable domain in full, completed from reference TRBV19 and TRBJ1-1, reads DGGITQSPKYLFRKEGQNVTLSCEQNLNHDAMYWYRQDPGQGLRLIYYSQIVNDFQKGDIAEGYSVSREKKESFPLTVTSAQKNPTAFYLCASSRWGTGAFFGQGTRLTVV.

The chain employs TRBV2 and TRBJ2-3, with D maybe TRBD1 (5 bases). CDR3 length: 13 residues. Germline V gene data show CDR1 as SNHLY and CDR2 as FYNNEI. Trimming pared 5 bases from V and 2 bases from J, leaving 8 bases between. The CDR3 coding sequence is TGTGCCAGCAGTCAGGGATACACAGATACGCAGTATTTT. It translates to CASSQGYTDTQYF.

The chain links TRBV19 to TRBJ2-1; 14 bases match TRBD2. The V gene end was trimmed by 1 base and the J gene end by 8 bases; junction bases not matched to a gene: 7. This CDR3 spans 17 amino acids. Germline V lookup: CDR1 LNHDA, CDR2 SQIVND (reference sequence). The CDR3 bases are TGTGCCAGTAGTATAGGGGGACTAGCGGGAGATCGGGATGAGCAGTTCTTC. Translating gives CASSIGGLAGDRDEQFF.

The chain carries TRBV20-1 and TRBJ2-3; D is perhaps TRBD2 (5 bases). The CDR3 is 12 residues long. V was trimmed by 3 bases and J by 7 bases, leaving 11 bases between them. Germline CDR1 is DFQATT and CDR2 is SNEGSKA (reference sequence). CDR3 residues: CSASSDGYTQYF. For the CDR3, the DNA is TGCAGTGCTAGTAGCGACGGGTATACGCAGTATTTT.

The gene calls are TRBV11-3 and TRBJ2-1; D may be TRBD1 (5 bases). The CDR3 consists of 15 residues. V shed 1 base and J shed 5 bases, with 12 bases lying between them. Germline-derived CDR1 and CDR2 are SGHNT and YENEEA. Here the CDR3 reads CASSLGGSGNNEQFF. The CDR3 DNA follows: TGTGCCAGCAGCTTAGGAGGATCAGGGAACAATGAGCAGTTCTTC.

The V call is TRBV11-2, the J call TRBJ2-3; 11 bases map to TRBD2. The V gene's germline CDR1 is SGHAT and CDR2 FQNNGV. Unmatched junction bases numbered 9, after V lost 3 bases and J lost 1 base. The CDR3 covers 18 residues. CDR3 protein: CASSFGLAGHAGTDTQYF. CDR3 DNA: TGTGCCAGCAGCTTTGGACTAGCGGGCCACGCTGGCACAGATACGCAGTATTTT.

The J gene is TRBJ1-2, the V gene TRBV4-1, with D tentatively TRBD1 (6 bases). Germline CDR1 MGHRA, CDR2 YSYEKL. The CDR3 totals 17 residues. V shed 0 bases and J shed 8 bases, with 22 bases lying between them. DNA of the CDR3: TGCGCCAGCAGCCAAGAAGTAAATCTAGGGACAAGCCGGGGCTACACCTTC. Translation gives CASSQEVNLGTSRGYTF.

This chain connects TRBV11-2 to TRBJ2-1; 7 bases map to TRBD2. Unmatched junction bases numbered 8, after V lost 3 bases and J lost 0 bases. The CDR3 runs to 17 residues. Germline lookup yields CDR1 SGHAT and CDR2 FQNNGV. CDR3: CASSFDNLADSYNEQFF. CDR3 nucleotides: TGTGCCAGCAGCTTCGACAATCTAGCGGACTCCTACAATGAGCAGTTCTTC.

This chain joins TRBV6-5 and TRBJ1-6; D possibly corresponds to TRBD1 (5 bases). V lost 2 bases to trimming and J lost 9 bases, with 11 bases between them. Germline-derived CDR1 and CDR2 are MNHEY and SVGAGI. The CDR3 length is 14 residues. Here the CDR3 DNA reads TGTGCCAGCAGTTACACTGGGGGGGGTTCACCCCTCCACTTT. It encodes CASSYTGGGSPLHF.

Details on this clone: Compared with germline, one end of the junction differs, possibly owing to a read error. This chain links TRBV4-2 with TRBJ2-7, with TRBD2 identical over 11 bases. This CDR3 contains 14 residues. From germline, CDR1 is LGHNA and CDR2 YNFKEQ. This CDR3 reads CASSQEGTSGTITF. CDR3 bases: TGTGCCAGCAGCCAAGAAGGGACTAGCGGCACGATAACCTTC.